A selection of T cell receptor beta chains follows, all from one sample in a study of CD8 T cells in ankylosing spondylitis. TCRdb reprocessed the 5' RACE reads via MiXCR and lists one record per CDR3 protein. The sample includes 750,000 to 850,000 distinct CDR3 sequences, roughly 12% of them seen just once. The source material was blood, either unsorted or a sorted T cell fraction (not recorded which). These receptors all stem from a male donor with ankylosing spondylitis. The CDR3 runs from the conserved cysteine through the conserved F or W. A D gene is named only where the DNA matches it firmly. Clone size is shown for a subset of rows, as once, few, many or a class of expanded clone.

v_call	d_call	j_call	clone_size	cdr3_nt	cdr3_aa
TRBV6-5	TRBD1	TRBJ1-1	NA	TGTGCCAGCAGTACTCAAGACAGGGTCGGCGAAGCTTTCTTT	CASSTQDRVGEAFF
TRBV11-1	NA	TRBJ1-1	few	TGTGCCAGCAGCTCAAACCGTTTTGAAGCTTTCTTT	CASSSNRFEAFF
TRBV5-1	TRBD1	TRBJ1-1	many	TGCGCCAGCAGCTTGCGGTGGGGACAGGGCGCGATGAACACTGAAGCTTTCTTT	CASSLRWGQGAMNTEAFF
TRBV6-5	NA	TRBJ2-3	NA	TGTGCCAGCAGTTACGCTGGGGGAGAATGGACGCAGTATTTT	CASSYAGGEWTQYF
TRBV20-1	NA	TRBJ1-5	few	TGCAGTGCTAGCTTGTGGGGGAGCAATCAGCCCCAGCATTTT	CSASLWGSNQPQHF
TRBV5-1	TRBD2	TRBJ2-1	NA	TGCGCCAGCAGCTGGACTAGCGGGGGGAGTAATGAGCAGTTCTTC	CASSWTSGGSNEQFF
TRBV5-8	TRBD1	TRBJ2-1	few	TGTGCCAGCAGCCAGAACAGGGGTTGGCAGTTCTTC	CASSQNRGWQFF
TRBV7-8	TRBD2	TRBJ2-5	few	TGTGCCAGCAGCTTAGTATCTAGCGGGGGGCCTGGAGAGACCCAGTACTTC	CASSLVSSGGPGETQYF
TRBV15	TRBD2	TRBJ2-1	NA	TGTGCCACCAGCAGAGACCGAGGACTAGCGGAGCAGTTCTTC	CATSRDRGLAEQFF
TRBV6-6	NA	TRBJ1-1	few	TGTGCCAGCATCCTAGCAAACACTGAAGCTTTCTTT	CASILANTEAFF
TRBV28	TRBD2	TRBJ2-5	many	TGTGCCAGCAGTCCCCGACTAGCGGGGAGGAGGGAGACCCAGTACTTC	CASSPRLAGRRETQYF
TRBV20-1	NA	TRBJ2-1	NA	TGCAGTGCTAGCAGTTGGGGGACCCCGAGCTCCTACAATGAGCAGTTCTTC	CSASSWGTPSSYNEQFF
TRBV5-1	TRBD1	TRBJ1-2	NA	TGCGCCAGCAGCCCACAGGGGGCGGGTGGCTACACCTTC	CASSPQGAGGYTF
TRBV5-1	NA	TRBJ2-7	few	TGCGCCAGCAGCCGCACCGGGACGGACTACGAGCAGTACTTC	CASSRTGTDYEQYF
TRBV7-2	TRBD2	TRBJ2-7	few	TGTGCCAGCAGCTTAGTATCGACTAGCGGGGCCCCCTACGAGCAGTACTTC	CASSLVSTSGAPYEQYF
TRBV20-1	NA	TRBJ2-1	once	TGCAGTGCTAGCGGGAGTAAAGGGGGGTCCTACAATGAGCAGTTCTTC	CSASGSKGGSYNEQFF
TRBV7-9	NA	TRBJ2-1	NA	TGTGCCAGCACCCCGAGGGGGGCAAGGGGCAATGAGCAGTTCTTC	CASTPRGARGNEQFF
TRBV20-1	TRBD1	TRBJ2-7	few	TGCAGTGCTAGAGATTCCGACAGGGGGCTTTCCTACGAGCAGTACTTC	CSARDSDRGLSYEQYF
TRBV6-2/TRBV6-3	TRBD1	TRBJ1-5	many	TGTGCCACCCAAAGGACAGGCGAACATTTTTATAGCAATCAGCCCCAGCATTTT	CATQRTGEHFYSNQPQHF
TRBV18	NA	TRBJ2-2	few	TGTGCCAGCTCACAGAGTTTACAGGTTATCCGGCTGAACACCGGGGAGCTGTTTTTT	CASSQSLQVIRLNTGELFF
TRBV5-5	NA	TRBJ2-1	NA	TGTGCCAGCAGCTTGGGGCCCACCCTCGGGTATGAGCAGTTCTTC	CASSLGPTLGYEQFF
TRBV5-1	TRBD1	TRBJ2-7	few	TGCGCCAGCAGCATATGGGGACAGGGCAACGAGCAGTACTTC	CASSIWGQGNEQYF
TRBV5-6	TRBD1	TRBJ2-3	few	TGTGCCAGCAGCTTGGTGCAGGGGGCGACAGATACGCAGTATTTT	CASSLVQGATDTQYF
TRBV6-2/TRBV6-3	TRBD1	TRBJ1-6	many	TGTGCCAGCAGCCCCTCGCTGACAGGGACGGGATCACCCCTCCACTTT	CASSPSLTGTGSPLHF
TRBV29-1	NA	TRBJ2-5	many	TGCAGCGCCCGACGGCCCCCAGGCGAGACCCAGTACTTC	CSARRPPGETQYF
TRBV20-1	NA	TRBJ2-7	many	TGCAGTGCTATTCGGAGCTACGAGCAGTACTTC	CSAIRSYEQYF
TRBV5-1	NA	TRBJ1-2	few	TGCGCCAGCAGGATAGCCGGGTCTTCCGCCTATGGCTACACCTTC	CASRIAGSSAYGYTF
TRBV24-1	TRBD2	TRBJ2-1	many	TGTGCCACCAGTGAGTTAGCGGGGGGGAGTAGGCACAATGAGCAGTTCTTC	CATSELAGGSRHNEQFF
TRBV15	NA	TRBJ1-2	NA	TGTGCCACCAGCACCGAAGGGTTCTATGGCTACACCTTC	CATSTEGFYGYTF